This TCR beta chain was sequenced for a study of CD8+ T cells in alopecia areata (dated by TCRdb to between 2017 and 2018). In terms of the full investigation: Treated patients were enrolled in an open-label pilot trial of oral tofacitinib at 5 to 10 mg twice daily for moderate-to-severe alopecia areata. Patients stayed on tofacitinib for 6 to 18 months and then had 6 months of follow-up off drug so that delayed response and recurrence could be assessed. The study used high-throughput TCRbeta sequencing to examine T cell clonal expansion in alopecia areata, in both the C3H/HeJ mouse model and human patients. On the human side, TCRbeta sequencing was run on scalp tissue and on sorted CD4+ and CD8+ peripheral blood T cells from healthy controls and from alopecia areata patients with either patchy or totalis/universalis disease. Biopsies were taken from tofacitinib-treated patients at baseline and again at 4 and 24 weeks into treatment, and several of those patients also had a later scalp biopsy. Scalp clonality was compared among normal scalp (n=4), patchy alopecia areata scalp (n=8), and alopecia totalis/universalis scalp (n=8). RNA was obtained with the PAXgene miRNA kit for fixed scalp, the miRNeasy kit for PBMCs, and the RNeasy kit for mouse skin. TCRbeta CDR3 regions were amplified by immunoSEQ multiplex PCR with 35 Vbeta forward and 13 Jbeta reverse primers.

As to this clone: Its recognized antigen is unknown. Base quality data are lacking; no much larger clone is found one base away.

Read against the paper, the sample's time point label means: baseline before oral tofacitinib. Peripheral blood and lesional scalp punch biopsies were obtained from patients with alopecia areata. PBMCs were separated by density centrifugation and stained for CD3, CD4 and CD8, after which CD4+ and CD8+ T cells were sorted on a FACSAria. Library method: the immunoSEQ multiplex PCR assay. RNA was extracted from all samples and reverse transcribed into cDNA, which served as template for TCR sequencing. SuperScript III was used for first-strand cDNA synthesis, primed with a 2:1 mix of oligo-dT and random hexamers. A synthetic immune receptor repertoire was used to assess amplification bias, and residual bias was removed computationally. The authors' pipeline ran thus. Raw reads were preprocessed to remove errors, and CDR3 was defined by IMGT conventions from the conserved cysteine to phenylalanine. Clonality was computed by normalizing Shannon entropy by log2 of the number of productive unique TCRs and subtracting the result from 1. Scalp TCRbeta sequences were cross-referenced with sorted blood CD4 and CD8 repertoires so that the CD4 or CD8 identity of scalp clones could be inferred. TCRdb retrieved this table from immuneACCESS and kept in-frame rearrangements only. Not all clones are present; in checked studies, unresolved V genes account for under half, and no reason is known for the remainder. The V and J calls and clone size come from that table; D and trimming were worked out from the DNA. Across this sample there are about 130,000 clones, with 58% seen only once. The top ten clones comprise 4.5% to 5.5% of the sample.

The study at large found these results: Scalp TCR repertoire analysis is complicated because resident alphabeta T cells in normal human skin are also sequenced, whereas mouse skin is dominated by gammadelta T cells. Shared TCR sequences between patients were less evident than in mice, which may be partly attributable to HLA diversity in the patient population. Higher clonality and more expanded CD8+ clones were observed in lesional scalp than in normal scalp, particularly in alopecia totalis/universalis, a finding suggestive of antigenic drive.

The CDR3 numbers 15 residues from cysteine through phenylalanine. Of all the DNA, just the CDR3 is kept, 45 bases in frame from base 1. The sequence came from a human donor with alopecia areata. The sample consisted of CD4+ T cells sorted from blood, taken at week 0. Rearrangement joined TRBV1 to TRBJ1-2; the table gives TRBD1 as D, unverified against the DNA. TRBV1 counts as a pseudogene. The DNA reads TGCACCAGCAGCCAGCCAGGGGACAGGAACTATGGCTACACCTTC. Its coded protein is CTSSQPGDRNYGYTF.